This TCR beta chain was documented in a study of T cell repertoires in cytomegalovirus infection. Across the whole study: The authors relied on CMV epitopes, both recently identified HLA-C-restricted and well-studied HLA-B-restricted. CMV infection together with matching HLA type was indicated by public TCR beta signatures. General study findings and limits: Based on cumulative public TCR beta family frequency, carriers of CMV plus the relevant HLA were identified. In two of eight donors, the top clonotype was HLA-C-restricted CMV-specific.

TCRdb re-called the reads through MiXCR, storing one row per CDR3 protein. The sample contains roughly 700,000 distinct CDR3 sequences, roughly a third of which appear only once. The CDR3 loop spans 14 amino acids. V was cut by 0 bases and J by 8 bases, with 13 bases left in between. Germline loops: CDR1 SGHTA, CDR2 FQGNSA. This clonotype was detected many times. What it recognizes is unknown. The receptor comes from a human donor in good health (CMV status not recorded). Some clones in this sample may be carry-over from other donors' samples. The chain carries TRBV7-2 and TRBJ1-2, with D possibly matching TRBD1 (6 bases). Source: cultured PBMCs, taken from culture after CMV antigen stimulation. The CDR3 region is CASSLAAAGVGYTF. The CDR3 DNA reads as TGTGCCAGCAGCTTAGCAGCGGCAGGGGTAGGCTACACCTTC.